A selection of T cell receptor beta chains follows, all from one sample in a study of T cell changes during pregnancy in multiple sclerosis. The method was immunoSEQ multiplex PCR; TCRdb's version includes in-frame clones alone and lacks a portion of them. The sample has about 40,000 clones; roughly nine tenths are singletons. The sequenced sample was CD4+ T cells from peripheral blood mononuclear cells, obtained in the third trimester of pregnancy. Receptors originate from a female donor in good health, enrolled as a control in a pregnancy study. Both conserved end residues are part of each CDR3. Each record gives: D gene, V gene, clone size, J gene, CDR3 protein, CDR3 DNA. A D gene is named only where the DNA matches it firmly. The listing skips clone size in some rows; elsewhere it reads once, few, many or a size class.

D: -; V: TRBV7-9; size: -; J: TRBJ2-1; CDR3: CASSGGRDSLYNEQFF; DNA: TGTGCCAGCAGCGGTGGCCGGGACTCCCTATACAATGAGCAGTTCTTC
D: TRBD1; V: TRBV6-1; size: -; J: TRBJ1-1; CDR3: CASSGGQGANTEAFF; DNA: TGTGCCAGCAGTGGGGGACAGGGGGCGAACACTGAAGCTTTCTTT
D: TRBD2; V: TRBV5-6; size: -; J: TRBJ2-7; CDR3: CASSVTSGTYEQYF; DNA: TGTGCCAGCAGCGTGACTAGCGGTACCTACGAGCAGTACTTC
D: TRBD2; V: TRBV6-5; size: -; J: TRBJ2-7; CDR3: CASRRGTNEYEQYF; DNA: TGTGCCAGCAGACGCGGGACTAACGAATACGAGCAGTACTTC
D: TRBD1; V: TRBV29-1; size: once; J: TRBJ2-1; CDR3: CSSGQGVYNEQFF; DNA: TGCAGCTCCGGACAGGGTGTTTACAATGAGCAGTTCTTC
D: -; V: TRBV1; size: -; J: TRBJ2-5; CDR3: CTSSPRTNLASETQYF; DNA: TGCACCAGCAGCCCCCGGACTAATCTCGCGAGTGAGACCCAGTACTTC
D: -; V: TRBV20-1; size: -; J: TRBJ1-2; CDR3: CSARGDKGYTF; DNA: TGCAGTGCTAGGGGCGACAAGGGCTACACCTTC
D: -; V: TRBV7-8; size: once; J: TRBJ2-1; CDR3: CASSLGPGPNEQFF; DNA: TGTGCCAGCAGCTTAGGACCAGGTCCTAATGAGCAGTTCTTC
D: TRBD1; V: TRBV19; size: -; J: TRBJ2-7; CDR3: CASSYTGGGYEQYF; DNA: TGTGCCAGTAGCTATACAGGGGGTGGCTACGAGCAGTACTTC
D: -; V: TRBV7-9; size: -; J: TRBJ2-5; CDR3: CASSLAAETQYF; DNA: TGTGCCAGCAGCTTAGCGGCTGAGACCCAGTACTTC
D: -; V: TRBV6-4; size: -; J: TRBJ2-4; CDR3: CASSADTLAKNIQYF; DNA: TGTGCCAGCAGTGCGGACACACTAGCCAAAAACATTCAGTACTTC
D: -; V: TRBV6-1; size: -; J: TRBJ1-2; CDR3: CASSDRTFSTYSINYGYTF; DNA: TGTGCCAGCAGTGACAGGACTTTCTCCACTTATTCTATAAACTATGGCTACACCTTC
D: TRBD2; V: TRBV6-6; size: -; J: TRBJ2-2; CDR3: CASSPSGINTGELFF; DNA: TGTGCCAGCAGTCCGAGCGGGATTAACACCGGGGAGCTGTTTTTT
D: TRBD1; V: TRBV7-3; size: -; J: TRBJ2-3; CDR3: CASSSEGNRGHTQYF; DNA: TGTGCCAGCAGCTCTGAGGGGAACAGGGGACATACGCAGTATTTT
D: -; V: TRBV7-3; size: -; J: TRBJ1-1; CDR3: CASSLIGGPSRANTEAFF; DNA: TGTGCCAGCAGCTTAATCGGGGGGCCCAGCCGGGCTAACACTGAAGCTTTCTTT
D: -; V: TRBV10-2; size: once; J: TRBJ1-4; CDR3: CASAPNRDKGSEKLFF; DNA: TGCGCCAGCGCCCCAAACCGGGACAAGGGTAGTGAAAAACTGTTTTTT
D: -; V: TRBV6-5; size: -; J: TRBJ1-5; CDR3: CASSYSRDWRQPQHF; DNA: TGTGCCAGCAGTTACTCCAGGGATTGGAGACAGCCCCAGCATTTT
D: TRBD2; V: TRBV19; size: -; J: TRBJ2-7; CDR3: CASSRISGRAYEQYF; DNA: TGTGCCAGTAGCAGAATTAGCGGGAGAGCCTACGAGCAGTACTTC
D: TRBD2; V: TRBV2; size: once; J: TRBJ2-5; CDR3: CASVREAPQETQYF; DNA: TGTGCCAGCGTACGGGAGGCGCCCCAAGAGACCCAGTACTTC
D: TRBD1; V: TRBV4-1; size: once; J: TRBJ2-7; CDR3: CASSPRGQSYEQYF; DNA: TGCGCCAGCAGCCCCCGGGGACAGTCCTACGAGCAGTACTTC
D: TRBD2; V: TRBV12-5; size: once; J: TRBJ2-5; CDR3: CASGPGGVETQYF; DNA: TGTGCTAGTGGCCCGGGGGGTGTGGAGACCCAGTACTTC
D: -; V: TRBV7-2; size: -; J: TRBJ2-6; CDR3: CASSLNSPRSGANVLTF; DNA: TGTGCCAGCAGCTTAAACTCCCCCCGTTCTGGGGCCAACGTCCTGACTTTC
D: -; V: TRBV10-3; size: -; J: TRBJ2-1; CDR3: CAISDLRGEQFF; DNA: TGTGCCATCAGTGATTTAAGGGGTGAGCAGTTCTTC
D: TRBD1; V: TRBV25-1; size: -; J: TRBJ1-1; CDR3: CASRGQGGQNTEAFF; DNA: TGTGCCAGCAGAGGGCAGGGGGGCCAGAACACTGAAGCTTTCTTT
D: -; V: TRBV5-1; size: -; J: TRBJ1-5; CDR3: CASSLGSDNQPQHF; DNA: TGCGCCAGCAGCTTGGGTAGTGACAATCAGCCCCAGCATTTT
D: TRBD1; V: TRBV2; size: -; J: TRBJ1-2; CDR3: CASSGDSPNYGYTF; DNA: TGTGCCAGCAGTGGGGACAGCCCTAACTATGGCTACACCTTC
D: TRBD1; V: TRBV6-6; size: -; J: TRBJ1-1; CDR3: CASSGQGHMNTEAFF; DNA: TGTGCCAGCAGCGGACAGGGACACATGAACACTGAAGCTTTCTTT
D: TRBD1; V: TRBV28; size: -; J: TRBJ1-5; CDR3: CASSLLTKTGGVGQPQHF; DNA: TGTGCCAGCAGTTTACTTACCAAAACAGGGGGCGTCGGACAGCCCCAGCATTTT
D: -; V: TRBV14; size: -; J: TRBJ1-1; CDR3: CASSQDLEGLSAEAFF; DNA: TGTGCCAGCAGCCAAGATCTTGAGGGTTTGTCGGCTGAAGCTTTCTTT
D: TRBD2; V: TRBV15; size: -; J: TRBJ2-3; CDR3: CATSASLAMNTDTQYF; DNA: TGTGCCACCAGCGCATCACTAGCGATGAACACAGATACGCAGTATTTT
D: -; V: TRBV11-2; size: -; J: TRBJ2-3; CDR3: CASSLTLSGTDTQYF; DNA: TGTGCCAGCAGCTTAACTCTAAGCGGCACAGATACGCAGTATTTT
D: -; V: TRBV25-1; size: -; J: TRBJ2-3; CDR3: CASRWTQDTQYF; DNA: TGTGCCAGCCGATGGACTCAAGATACGCAGTATTTT
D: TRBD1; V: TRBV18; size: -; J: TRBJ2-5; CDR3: CASSPNAQGAEETQYF; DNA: TGTGCCAGCTCACCAAACGCACAGGGGGCTGAGGAGACCCAGTACTTC
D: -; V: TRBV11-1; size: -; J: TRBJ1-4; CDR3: CASSPDREMEKLFF; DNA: TGTGCCAGCAGCCCAGACCGGGAAATGGAGAAACTGTTTTTT
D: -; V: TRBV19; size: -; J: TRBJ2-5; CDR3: CASSIGSGLQTQYF; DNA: TGTGCCAGTAGTATAGGATCGGGATTGCAGACCCAGTACTTC
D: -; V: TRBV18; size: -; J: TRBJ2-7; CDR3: CASSPVGTASYEQYF; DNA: TGTGCCAGCTCACCGGTGGGGACTGCTTCCTACGAGCAGTACTTC
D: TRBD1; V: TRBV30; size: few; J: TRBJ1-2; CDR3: CAWSVPRGPGYGYTF; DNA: TGTGCCTGGAGTGTACCCAGGGGGCCTGGCTATGGCTACACCTTC
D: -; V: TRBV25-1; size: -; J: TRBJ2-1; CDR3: CASSELGGHEQFF; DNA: TGTGCCAGCAGTGAATTGGGGGGACATGAGCAGTTCTTC
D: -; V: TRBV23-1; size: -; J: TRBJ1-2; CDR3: CASSQKRERGGNSQGFYGYTF; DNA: TGCGCCAGCAGTCAAAAAAGGGAGCGGGGTGGGAACAGTCAAGGGTTCTATGGCTACACCTTC
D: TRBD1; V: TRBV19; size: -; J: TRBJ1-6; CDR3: CASNPGGMAPLHF; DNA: TGTGCCAGTAACCCAGGGGGCATGGCACCCCTCCACTTT
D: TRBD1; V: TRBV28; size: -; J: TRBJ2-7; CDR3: CASSLSPGGRLEQYF; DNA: TGTGCCAGCAGTTTGTCCCCAGGGGGTAGGCTCGAGCAGTACTTC
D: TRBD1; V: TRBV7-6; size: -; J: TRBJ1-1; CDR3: CASSFPTGDTEAFF; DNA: TGTGCCAGCAGCTTCCCTACAGGGGACACTGAAGCTTTCTTT
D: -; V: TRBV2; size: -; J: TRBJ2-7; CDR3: CASSKPLRSYEQYF; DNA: TGTGCCAGCAGTAAACCCTTGAGATCCTACGAGCAGTACTTC
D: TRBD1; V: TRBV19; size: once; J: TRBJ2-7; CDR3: CASSNPKGTGKEYEQYF; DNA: TGTGCCAGTAGTAACCCGAAGGGGACAGGTAAAGAGTACGAGCAGTACTTC
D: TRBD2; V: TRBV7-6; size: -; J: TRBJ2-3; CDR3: CASSLAREGTDTQYF; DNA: TGTGCCAGCAGCTTAGCCCGGGAGGGCACAGATACGCAGTATTTT
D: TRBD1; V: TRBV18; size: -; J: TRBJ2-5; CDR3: CASLPGQGSETQYF; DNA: TGTGCCAGCTTGCCGGGACAGGGCTCGGAGACCCAGTACTTC
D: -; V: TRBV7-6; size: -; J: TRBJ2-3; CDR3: CASSLLAGPTDTQYF; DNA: TGTGCCAGCAGCTTATTAGCAGGGCCCACAGATACGCAGTATTTT
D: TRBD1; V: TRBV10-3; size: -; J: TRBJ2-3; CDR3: CAINPGQGARGELDTQYF; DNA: TGTGCCATCAATCCGGGACAGGGGGCACGAGGTGAACTTGATACGCAGTATTTT
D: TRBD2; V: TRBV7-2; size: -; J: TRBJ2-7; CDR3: CASSYTSGGPYEQYF; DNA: TGTGCCAGCAGCTATACTAGCGGGGGCCCCTACGAGCAGTACTTC
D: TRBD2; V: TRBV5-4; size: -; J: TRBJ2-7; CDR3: CASSPGLAGPGEQYF; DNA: TGTGCCAGCAGCCCGGGACTAGCGGGACCCGGCGAGCAGTACTTC
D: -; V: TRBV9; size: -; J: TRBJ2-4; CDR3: CASSVGGGPLRNIQYF; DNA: TGTGCCAGCAGCGTAGGAGGAGGGCCCCTCAGGAACATTCAGTACTTC
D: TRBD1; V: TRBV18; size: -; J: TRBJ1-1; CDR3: CASSPLRQGAFEAFF; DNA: TGTGCCAGCTCACCACTTAGACAGGGGGCTTTCGAAGCTTTCTTT